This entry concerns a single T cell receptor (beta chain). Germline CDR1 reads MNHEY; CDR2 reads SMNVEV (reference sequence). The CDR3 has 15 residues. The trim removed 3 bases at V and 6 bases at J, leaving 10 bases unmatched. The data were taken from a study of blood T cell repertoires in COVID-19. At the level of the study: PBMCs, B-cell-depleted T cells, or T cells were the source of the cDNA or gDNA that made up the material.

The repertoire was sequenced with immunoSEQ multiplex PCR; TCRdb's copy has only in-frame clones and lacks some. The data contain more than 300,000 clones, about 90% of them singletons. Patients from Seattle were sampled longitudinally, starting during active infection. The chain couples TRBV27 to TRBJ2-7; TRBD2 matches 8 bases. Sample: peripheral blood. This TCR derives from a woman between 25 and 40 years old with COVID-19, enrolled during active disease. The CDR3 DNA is TGTGCCAGCAGTTTCATCGGGAGGGAGAGCCGCGAGCAGTACTTC. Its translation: CASSFIGRESREQYF.